A selection of T cell receptor beta chains follows, all from one sample in a study of shared clonotypes between healthy human individuals. TCRdb keeps only in-frame clones here, not all; method: immunoSEQ multiplex PCR. This table has roughly 590,000 clones, 95% appearing once. The sequencing sample was made of naive CD8+ T cells sorted from blood. The origin of the receptors is a woman in her 30s in good health. The CDR3 runs from the conserved cysteine through the conserved F or W. A D gene is named only where the DNA matches it firmly. Clone size, where shown, is once, few, many, or a class for clones that have expanded.

TRBV6-5,.,15,.,TRBJ2-5,TGTGCCAGCTCAATAGACGGGGGCCACCAAGAGACCCAGTACTTC,CASSIDGGHQETQYF
TRBV5-6,.,15,.,TRBJ1-1,TGTGCCAGCAGCTTTCTGGTCGGGATGAACACTGAAGCTTTCTTT,CASSFLVGMNTEAFF
TRBV27,TRBD1,16,.,TRBJ1-1,TGTGCCAGCAGTGGATCCCGAGGGACAGGGGGCGAAGAAGCTTTCTTT,CASSGSRGTGGEEAFF
TRBV29-1,TRBD1,13,.,TRBJ2-7,TGCAGCGGTGGACAGGGGGTAGCCTACGAGCAGTACTTC,CSGGQGVAYEQYF
TRBV10-2,.,12,few,TRBJ2-7,TGCGCCAGCACCAGAGGGGTCTACGAGCAGTACTTC,CASTRGVYEQYF
TRBV29-1,TRBD1,12,once,TRBJ1-4,TGCAGCGCCCGGACAGGGCACGAAAAACTGTTTTTT,CSARTGHEKLFF
TRBV28,TRBD2,15,.,TRBJ2-3,TGTGCCAGCAGTTTAGTTAGCGGGAGTACAGATACGCAGTATTTT,CASSLVSGSTDTQYF
TRBV20-1,.,9,.,TRBJ1-2,TGCAGTTTCCCCTATGGCTACACCTTC,CSFPYGYTF
TRBV27,.,13,.,TRBJ2-7,TGTGCCAGCAGGCAGGCCCGGGGTTCCGAGCAGTACTTC,CASRQARGSEQYF
TRBV11-1,TRBD2,16,.,TRBJ2-5,TGTGCCAGCAGCTTGCGGACTAGCGGGAGGGAAGAGACCCAGTACTTC,CASSLRTSGREETQYF
TRBV13,.,12,once,TRBJ1-2,TGTGCCAGCAGCTTAGAGTCTGGCGGCTACACCTTC,CASSLESGGYTF
TRBV28,.,12,.,TRBJ2-5,TGTGCCAGCAGCTCCCACAGCTACGAGCAGCACTTC,CASSSHSYEQHF
TRBV5-1,TRBD2,15,once,TRBJ2-7,TGCGCCAGCAGCTTGGTTACGGGAGGGGGCTACGAGCAGTACTTC,CASSLVTGGGYEQYF
TRBV27,.,15,.,TRBJ2-7,TGTGCCAGCGCCACCACAGGGCGAGTAACCTACGAGCAGTACTTC,CASATTGRVTYEQYF
TRBV7-9,TRBD1,15,.,TRBJ2-7,TGTGCCAGCAGCTTAGGACAGGGAACGAGGTACGAGCAGTACTTC,CASSLGQGTRYEQYF
TRBV5-6,TRBD2,17,.,TRBJ2-7,TGTGCCAGCAGCTTGGGTTTAGCGGGAGAGAAAGCCTACGAGCAGTACTTC,CASSLGLAGEKAYEQYF
TRBV29-1,.,15,.,TRBJ2-6,TGCAGCGTTGAAGGAGGGGAGACTGGGGCCAACGTCCTGACTTTC,CSVEGGETGANVLTF
TRBV5-6,.,14,.,TRBJ1-1,TGTGCCAGCAGCTTGATTCAAAAGAACACTGAAGCTTTCTTT,CASSLIQKNTEAFF
TRBV11-2,TRBD2,18,.,TRBJ2-3,TGTGCCAGCAGCTCTTTCTCCTCTAGAGCGGGAGGGCCTTATACGCAGTATTTT,CASSSFSSRAGGPYTQYF
TRBV4-1,.,15,.,TRBJ2-7,TGCGCCAGCAGCATACGACAGGTTGGAGGCTACGAGCAGTACTTC,CASSIRQVGGYEQYF
TRBV4-1,.,12,.,TRBJ2-7,TGCGCCAGCAGCCAAGATCCCAGCGAGCAGTACTTC,CASSQDPSEQYF
TRBV23-1,.,9,.,TRBJ2-4,TGCGCCAGCAGCGACATTCAGTACTTC,CASSDIQYF
TRBV7-8,TRBD2,16,.,TRBJ2-7,TGTGCCAGCAGCTTAGGGGCTAGCGGGATACTAGACGAGCAGTACTTC,CASSLGASGILDEQYF
TRBV27,.,12,.,TRBJ2-2,TGTGCCAGCAGTAAATCAACCGGGGAGCTGTTTTTT,CASSKSTGELFF
TRBV4-1,.,13,.,TRBJ2-7,TGCGCCAGCAGCCCTGGAAACACCTACGAGCAGTACTTC,CASSPGNTYEQYF